This T cell receptor beta chain appears in the sequencing data of a study of OX40 agonist ivuxolimab in advanced cancers. Broadly, across the study: The costimulatory receptor OX40 (CD134) was targeted by ivuxolimab, a fully human IgG2 agonistic monoclonal antibody. Intravenous ivuxolimab was administered to patients every 2 weeks at six dose levels: 0.01, 0.1, 0.3, 1.5, 3 and 10 mg/kg. Of the 50 to 55 patients in dose escalation, about 19 had hepatocellular carcinoma, approximately 15 had melanoma, 9 had renal cell carcinoma and 9 had head and neck cancer. In the dose-escalation cohort, over 65% of patients were male, and the mean age was approximately 60 years, with a range of about 23 to 90. Patients were allowed to have had prior anti-PD-1, anti-PD-L1 or anti-CTLA-4 therapy, and 40% of the dose-escalation patients had previously received checkpoint inhibitors. Partial responses occurred in three dose-escalation patients, of whom one had hepatocellular carcinoma and two had cutaneous melanoma. The point of sequencing TCRbeta in the periphery was to test whether ivuxolimab changed TCR sequence diversity and drove clonal T-cell expansion. The paper reports the monotherapy dose-escalation portion (N of about 56 patients) of the phase I ivuxolimab trial.

What the research found in general, with its limitations: Low levels of normalized T-cell clonal expansion were also seen in some nonresponding patients. After ivuxolimab, more expanded clones were found on average in CD8+ T cells than in CD4+ T cells. Antigen specificity was not determined for the clonally expanded peripheral T cells. In the 0.1-3.0 mg/kg groups, partial responders were among the patients with the lowest normalized peripheral clonal expansion, particularly in CD8+ T cells. At doses from 0.1 to 3.0 mg/kg, clonal expansion was seen in both CD4+ and CD8+ blood T cells between baseline and week 6.

Points on this clone: It has no known antigen specificity. The input lacks base qualities; no much larger clone sits a single base away.

Genomic DNA was extracted from sorted cells for sequencing of the TCRbeta CDR3 region. TCRbeta CDR3 regions were sequenced using the immunoSEQ Assay. What TCRdb holds here is the immuneACCESS table cut down to in-frame rearrangements. Part of the clones is not present; checked against another copy, under half of the missing clones reflect an unresolved V gene, and the others are unexplained. Across this sample there are about 86,000 clones, with 75% to 95% seen only once. About 8.7% of the sample rests with the top ten. From its cysteine to its phenylalanine, the CDR3 spans 18 amino acids. This entry keeps only the CDR3 DNA: 54 bases, framed from base 1. For CDR1 and CDR2, the germline V gene lists SGDLS and YYNGEE. Germline trimming: 3 bases from V, 4 bases from J; junction bases outside gene matches: 15. Patients with autoimmune disease history or receiving systemic immunosuppression were excluded from the trial. Peripheral blood for TCR sequencing was collected from all dose cohorts at baseline, on cycle 4 day 1, and on cycle 7 day 1. Samples came from an open-label, multicenter, first-in-human phase I dose-escalation trial of ivuxolimab. The trial enrolled adults with locally advanced or metastatic head and neck squamous cell, hepatocellular, melanoma or renal cell carcinoma. Before TCR sequencing, CD4+ and CD8+ T cells were separately sorted from peripheral blood.

The sample in question was CD4+ or CD8+ T cells sorted from blood, obtained in a trial of the OX40 agonist ivuxolimab. The sequence was collected from an adult with an advanced solid tumor such as melanoma, head and neck, liver or kidney cancer. The chain is assembled from TRBV9 and TRBJ2-2; 7 nucleotides in the junction match TRBD2. The DNA is as follows: TGTGCCAGCAGCGCCAACACCGGACTAGTCGGATCCACCGGGGAGCTGTTTTTT. Its translation is CASSANTGLVGSTGELFF.